These T cell receptor beta chains were read from a single sample in a study of blood T cells in healthy people across ages. Using its own MiXCR run on the 5' RACE reads, TCRdb lists one record per CDR3 protein. The table has hundreds of thousands of distinct CDR3 sequences, 52% seen once. Material for sequencing was blood. The receptor source for this set is a woman of 80 years or more in good health. CDR3s include the opening cysteine and the closing phenylalanine or tryptophan. A D gene is named only where the DNA matches it firmly. The size of a clone is reported for some rows only, either as once, few or many, or as a class for expanded clones.

>TRBV5-1|-|-|14|TRBJ2-3
TGCGCCAGCAGCGTGGGTGGCCCAGCAGATACGCAGTATTTT
CASSVGGPADTQYF
>TRBV5-1|TRBD1|-|14|TRBJ1-4
TGCGCCAGCAGCTTGTGGACAGGGGAGAAAAAACTGTTTTTT
CASSLWTGEKKLFF
>TRBV3-1|-|many|14|TRBJ1-5
TGTGCCAGCAGCCAAGCGCTGACGAGTCAGCCCCAGCATTTT
CASSQALTSQPQHF
>TRBV14|TRBD2|-|18|TRBJ2-7
TGTGCCAGCAGCGCCGGGACTAGCGGGGACTGGTACTACAATGAGCAGTACTTC
CASSAGTSGDWYYNEQYF
>TRBV6-2/TRBV6-3|-|many|16|TRBJ2-1
TGTGCCAGCACCATCCGGCGGGTCTCCGCCTACAATGAGCAGTTCTTC
CASTIRRVSAYNEQFF
>TRBV20-1|TRBD2|-|14|TRBJ2-7
TGCAGTGCTAGAGATCCTAGCGGGAAGGACGAGCAGTACTTC
CSARDPSGKDEQYF
>TRBV7-2|-|many|12|TRBJ2-3
TGTGCCAGCACCGGCTATCCAGATACGCAGTATTTT
CASTGYPDTQYF
>TRBV5-1|-|few|14|TRBJ1-1
TGCGCCAGCAGTTGGGACTTTCTGAACACTGAAGCTTTCTTT
CASSWDFLNTEAFF
>TRBV11-2|-|many|15|TRBJ2-7
TGTGCCAGCAGCTTAGCTTCAGGGGGGGCCTACGAGCAGTACTTC
CASSLASGGAYEQYF
>TRBV11-2|TRBD1|-|15|TRBJ2-1
TGTGCCAGCAGCCGACAGGGGCTGGCTGGGAATGAGAAGTTCTTC
CASSRQGLAGNEKFF
>TRBV16|-|-|13|TRBJ2-3
TGTGCCAGCGAAGCGGCCAGCACAGATACGCAGTATTTT
CASEAASTDTQYF
>TRBV28|-|few|15|TRBJ2-1
TGTGCCAGCAGTTTACCGGGAGTCTTAAGCAATGAGCAGTTCTTC
CASSLPGVLSNEQFF
>TRBV12-3/TRBV12-4|-|once|15|TRBJ2-1
TGTGCCAGCAGTTTGGTCTGGGGGCAAGTCAATGAGCAGTTCTTC
CASSLVWGQVNEQFF
>TRBV5-1|TRBD1|many|14|TRBJ2-7
TGCGCCAGCAGCTTGGGACAGGGGATGGACGAGCAGTACTTC
CASSLGQGMDEQYF
>TRBV4-1|-|-|15|TRBJ1-4
TGCGCCAGCAGCCAAGAGACAAGGGACAATGAAAAACTGTTTTTT
CASSQETRDNEKLFF
>TRBV5-1|TRBD2|-|14|TRBJ2-1
TGCGCCAGCCAAAGGACTAGTTCGGGCAATGAGCAGTTCTTC
CASQRTSSGNEQFF
>TRBV28|-|many|12|TRBJ2-7
TGTGCCAGCAGCCCCCCAGTTAATGAGCAGTACTTC
CASSPPVNEQYF
>TRBV6-5|-|-|16|TRBJ2-7
TGTGCCAGCAGTTACTCTATGTGGGACACCTTCTACGAGCAGTACTTC
CASSYSMWDTFYEQYF
>TRBV28|-|-|14|TRBJ2-1
TGTGCCAGCAGTTTCGGACAGACCTACAATGAGCAGTTCTTC
CASSFGQTYNEQFF
>TRBV5-6|TRBD2|-|12|TRBJ2-1
TGTGCCAGCAGCTTGGCCGGGGGGTGGCTGTTCTTC
CASSLAGGWLFF
>TRBV2|TRBD2|few|17|TRBJ2-3
TGTGCCAGCACCCTGGCCACTAGCGGGAGGGCCTATGATACGCAGTATTTT
CASTLATSGRAYDTQYF
>TRBV3-1|-|once|12|TRBJ2-3
TGTGCCAGCAGCCAGTATGGAGATACGCAGTATTTT
CASSQYGDTQYF
>TRBV4-1|TRBD2|many|14|TRBJ2-1
TGCGCCAGCAGGGAGGGGCTGGCGGGAGATGAGCAGTTCTTC
CASREGLAGDEQFF
>TRBV27|-|once|14|TRBJ1-5
TGTGCCAGCAGGGACCCCCGAGGCAGTCAGCCCCAGCATTTT
CASRDPRGSQPQHF
>TRBV20-1|TRBD1|-|13|TRBJ1-5
TGCAGTGCTAGAGAGACAGGGAACCAACCCCAGCATTTT
CSARETGNQPQHF
>TRBV18|TRBD1|-|16|TRBJ1-1
TGTGCCAGCTCACCGGGCACACAGGGGCGGGGGACTGAAGCTTTCTTT
CASSPGTQGRGTEAFF
>TRBV6-1|-|-|20|TRBJ2-2
TGTGCCAGCAGACATCCGCTAGGGGGTTTGCGGGGGAGTAACACCGGGGAGCTGTTTTTT
CASRHPLGGLRGSNTGELFF
>TRBV5-1|TRBD1|-|16|TRBJ1-4
TGCGCCAGCAGCTCCGGGACAGGGAGAACTAATGAAAAACTGTTTTTT
CASSSGTGRTNEKLFF
>TRBV30|-|few|13|TRBJ2-3
TGTGCCTGGAGTGCAGGGGAGACAGATACGCAGTATTTT
CAWSAGETDTQYF
>TRBV6-6|-|many|15|TRBJ1-2
TGTGCCAGCAGGTCCCCCGACAGGACTACTGATGGCTACACCTTC
CASRSPDRTTDGYTF
>TRBV20-1|-|-|16|TRBJ2-3
TGCAGTGCCGGGAGCCGGGACTGCTCTAGCACAGATACGCAGTATTTT
CSAGSRDCSSTDTQYF
>TRBV6-2/TRBV6-3|-|few|15|TRBJ2-7
TGTGCCAGCAGACTTTTACCGGGACGGTCCTACGAGCAGTACTTC
CASRLLPGRSYEQYF
>TRBV29-1|-|many|14|TRBJ1-5
TGCAGCGTTGTATTACAGGGAAGCAATCAGCCCCAGCATTTT
CSVVLQGSNQPQHF
>TRBV6-1|TRBD1|-|13|TRBJ2-7
TGTGCCAGCAGCTACAGGGGAATCTACGAGCAGTACTTC
CASSYRGIYEQYF
>TRBV12-3/TRBV12-4|-|many|15|TRBJ2-1
TGTGCCAGCAGTTCCCGACGGTCCCGGGGCAATGAGCAGTTCTTC
CASSSRRSRGNEQFF
>TRBV20-1|-|-|15|TRBJ2-7
TGCAGTGCTAGAGACCGAACCCTGGGGTGGTCGGCCCAGTACTTC
CSARDRTLGWSAQYF
>TRBV4-2|-|-|15|TRBJ1-4
TGTGCCAGCAGCCAAGAAGGGCAGGTTAATGAAAAACTGTTTTTT
CASSQEGQVNEKLFF
>TRBV12-5|-|-|11|TRBJ2-7
TGTGCTAGTGGTTTATACAATGAGCAGTACTTC
CASGLYNEQYF
>TRBV5-1|-|-|14|TRBJ2-7
TGCGCCAGCAAGGGGGAACAACCACCCTACGAGCAGTACTTC
CASKGEQPPYEQYF
>TRBV29-1|TRBD2|-|12|TRBJ2-1
TGCAGCCCGACTAGCGGCTACAATGAGCAGTTCTTC
CSPTSGYNEQFF
>TRBV12-3/TRBV12-4|-|many|15|TRBJ1-1
TGTGCCAGCAGTTTATGGGCAGCTCTGAACACTGAAGCTTTCTTT
CASSLWAALNTEAFF
>TRBV7-9|TRBD1|many|15|TRBJ1-4
TGTGCCAGCAGCCCAGGGACAGGTGGGGTCGAAAAACTGTTTTTT
CASSPGTGGVEKLFF
>TRBV20-1|TRBD2|-|16|TRBJ2-3
TGCAGTGCTAGAGATCTAGCGGCAGTGTCCACAGATACGCAGTATTTT
CSARDLAAVSTDTQYF
>TRBV7-2|-|-|14|TRBJ2-1
TGTGCCAGCAGCGTAGATTCGGGACGCAATGAGCAGTTCTTC
CASSVDSGRNEQFF
>TRBV2|-|-|15|TRBJ2-7
TGTGCCAGCATACCCTCACAGGGTAGCTCCTACGAGCAGTACTTC
CASIPSQGSSYEQYF
>TRBV14|-|-|15|TRBJ2-7
TGTGCCAGCAGCCCGTTCCCGCGGGGCAGCTACGAGCAGTACTTC
CASSPFPRGSYEQYF
>TRBV5-1|-|-|13|TRBJ1-4
TGCGCCAGCAGCTTGGACCGTCCGGAAAAACTGTTTTTT
CASSLDRPEKLFF
>TRBV28|-|-|13|TRBJ1-5
TGTGCCACAAACCGGGATAGCAGTCAGCCCCAGCATTTT
CATNRDSSQPQHF
>TRBV5-1|TRBD2|many|18|TRBJ2-1
TGCGCCAGCAGCTTGGGATTTAGCGGGAGGGCTGAAGGCAATGAGCAGTTCTTC
CASSLGFSGRAEGNEQFF